This TCR beta chain was captured in a study of blood T cell repertoires in COVID-19. On the study more broadly: PBMCs, B-cell-depleted T cells, or T cells provided the cDNA or gDNA that made up the material.

Generated by immunoSEQ multiplex PCR, the TCRdb table keeps only in-frame clones and is missing some. The table has 250,000 to 300,000 clones, approximately 90% seen once. Resolution of symptoms, clearance, or two negative PCRs was present in recovered Cohort 3 donors. The CDR3 sequence is 17 residues long. V lost 2 bases, J lost 5 bases, and 13 bases stayed unmatched. Looked up from germline, CDR1 is MGHRA and CDR2 is YSYEKL. The sequence was collected from a man aged 35 to 55 who had recovered from COVID-19. V usage is TRBV4-1 and J usage is TRBJ1-2; 8 bases line up with TRBD1. The sequenced sample was PBMCs or T cells enriched from blood (not recorded which). The CDR3 DNA reads TGCGCCAGCAGCCAATCGTCCCCGGACAGGGTCCATTATGGCTACACCTTC. It translates to CASSQSSPDRVHYGYTF.